Presented here are 7 T cell receptor beta chains from one specimen sequenced in a study of blood T cell repertoires in COVID-19. Data came from immunoSEQ multiplex PCR; TCRdb stores just in-frame clones and leaves some out. The table includes about 150,000 clones, approximately 86% detected once. Specimen: peripheral blood. These receptors originate from a man in his sixties with COVID-19, enrolled during active disease.

The genes are TRBV11-1 and TRBJ1-1; D possibly corresponds to TRBD1 (5 bases). V shed 6 bases and J shed 0 bases, with 11 bases lying between them. The CDR3 consists of 14 residues. Germline assignment: CDR1 SGHAT and CDR2 FQDESV (reference sequence). The CDR3 sequence: CASRRTRMNTEAFF. For the CDR3, the DNA is TGTGCCAGCAGGAGGACACGGATGAACACTGAAGCTTTCTTT.

Written as DNA, the CDR3 is TGCGCCAGCAGCCAACAGGCTAGCGGGCAATACAATGAGCAGTTCTTC. As protein: CASSQQASGQYNEQFF. J is TRBJ2-1 and V is TRBV4-3; 8 bases fit TRBD2. The length of the CDR3 is 16 residues. Looked up from germline, CDR1 is LGHNA and CDR2 is YSLEER. The junction had 7 bases not matched to a gene; V was cut back by 2 bases and J by 4 bases.

Concerning this clone: The junction differs from germline at one of its ends, possibly a read error. The chain uses TRBV28 and TRBJ2-7, with unresolved D. The CDR3 has 11 residues. Per germline, CDR1 MDHEN and CDR2 SYDVKM. CDR3: CASRATRGTRF. The CDR3 DNA follows: TGTGCCAGCAGGGCGACTCGTGGTACGCGATTC. Filled out from reference TRBV28 and TRBJ2-7, the complete variable domain reads DVKVTQSSRYLVKRTGEKVFLECVQDMDHENMFWYRQDPGLGLRLIYFSYDVKMKEKGDIPEGYSVSREKKERFSLILESASTNQTSMYLCASRATRGTRFGPGTRLTVT.

For the CDR3, the DNA is TGCGCCAGCAATAAGGAGCTTGGGGCCAACGTCCTGACTTTC. This translates into CASNKELGANVLTF. The chain has TRBV4-3 and TRBJ2-6; the D is unclear. Trimming took off 7 bases at V and 3 bases at J, with 10 bases between the two ends. The CDR3 contains 14 residues. Germline V lookup: CDR1 LGHNA, CDR2 YSLEER.

CDR3 sequence: CASSDSNSGNNEQFF. The CDR3 bases are TGTGCCAGCAGTGACTCGAACTCAGGGAACAATGAGCAGTTCTTC. This chain links TRBV6-4 with TRBJ2-1; D might be TRBD1 (5 bases). With 0 bases removed from V and 5 bases from J, the gap between germline ends came to 11 bases. Germline values: CDR1 MRHNA, CDR2 SNTAGT. The CDR3 extends over 15 amino acids.

This chain links TRBV3-1 (or the pseudogene TRBV3-2) with TRBJ2-2; D is possibly TRBD1 (5 bases). Trimming removed 1 base from V and 1 base from J, with 13 bases in between. Germline V gives CDR1 LGHDT, CDR2 YNNKEL (reference sequence). The CDR3 extends over 17 amino acids. CDR3 loop: CASSQGPGQGNTGELFF. CDR3 bases: TGTGCCAGCAGCCAAGGGCCTGGGCAGGGGAACACCGGGGAGCTGTTTTTT.

The rearrangement joins TRBV14 to TRBJ1-4; D is perhaps TRBD1 (5 bases). The V end was cut by 2 bases, the J end by 4 bases, with 11 bases between. Germline V gene data show CDR1 as SGHDN and CDR2 as FVKESK. The CDR3 is made up of 15 amino acids. CDR3 sequence: CASSQLGAINEKLFF. CDR3 coding DNA: TGTGCCAGCAGCCAATTAGGGGCTATTAATGAAAAACTGTTTTTT.